This T cell receptor beta chain comes out of a study of control samples from healthy donors and cancer patients. This clone appeared once. Here immunoSEQ multiplex PCR was the method, and the copy in TCRdb shows in-frame clones only, minus some. The table has about 140,000 clones, less than 95% seen once. The clonotype was recovered from a man younger than 35 in good health. The specimen sequenced was blood.

This CDR3 reads CASSYGQGAGELFF. In DNA form, the CDR3 reads TGTGCCAGCAGTTACGGACAGGGGGCCGGGGAGCTGTTTTTT. The chain carries TRBV6-2 or TRBV6-3 and TRBJ2-2; 10 bases align to TRBD1. This CDR3 region has 14 residues. In germline, CDR1 is MNHEY, CDR2 SVGEGT. With 2 bases clipped from V and 6 bases from J, the junction kept 0 bases outside the gene matches.